These T cell receptor beta chains were read from a single sample in a study of cytomegalovirus exposure and HLA in healthy donors. Clones were read by immunoSEQ multiplex PCR, and TCRdb kept only the in-frame ones, dropping some. This sample yields about 130,000 clones, of which less than 85% are seen a single time; 1% belongs to the top ten. The sequencing sample was made of PBMCs. The receptors come from a middle-aged man in good health and CMV-seronegative. Both conserved end residues are part of each CDR3. The D gene is left open where the match is weak. The size of a clone is reported for some rows only, either as once, few or many, or as a class for expanded clones.

>TRBV2|TRBJ1-2|NA|NA
TGTGCCAGCAGTGCCGGGGCGGGGACTAACTATGGCTACACCTTC
CASSAGAGTNYGYTF
>TRBV9|TRBJ1-2|NA|NA
TGTGCCAGCAGCTCAAACTATGGCTACACCTTC
CASSSNYGYTF
>TRBV5-1|TRBJ2-7|NA|TRBD2
TGCGCCAGCAGCCCCATGACTAGCGGCTCTTACGAGCAGTACTTC
CASSPMTSGSYEQYF
>TRBV6-5|TRBJ1-3|NA|NA
TGTGCCAGCAGTTACTCTAGCTCTGGAAACACCATATATTTT
CASSYSSSGNTIYF
>TRBV6-6|TRBJ2-1|NA|TRBD2
TGTGCCAGCAGGGGAGTAGCGGGAGGGAGTTACAATGAGCAGTTCTTC
CASRGVAGGSYNEQFF
>TRBV2|TRBJ1-6|few|TRBD1
TGTGCCAGCAGTTCGGGACAGGGGAATTCACCCCTCCACTTT
CASSSGQGNSPLHF
>TRBV27|TRBJ1-4|once|TRBD1
TGTGCCAGCAGTCGACGTGGCGGGACAGGGTATGAAAAACTGTTTTTT
CASSRRGGTGYEKLFF
>TRBV7-6|TRBJ2-1|NA|TRBD2
TGTGCCAGCAGCTTAGCGGGGGGGTACTCCTACAATGAGCAGTTCTTC
CASSLAGGYSYNEQFF
>TRBV5-1|TRBJ2-5|NA|TRBD1
TGCGCCAGCAGCGCCCCAGGGGGCGAGACCCAGTACTTC
CASSAPGGETQYF
>TRBV27|TRBJ2-7|NA|TRBD1
TGTGCCAGCAAGGGACAGGGTTACTACGAGCAGTACTTC
CASKGQGYYEQYF
>TRBV20-1|TRBJ1-2|NA|NA
TGCAGTGCTAGCAATCCCTATGGCTACACCTTC
CSASNPYGYTF
>TRBV9|TRBJ2-7|NA|TRBD1
TGTGCCAGCACTACCGGGACAGGGACCTACGAGCAGTACTTC
CASTTGTGTYEQYF
>TRBV30|TRBJ2-4|NA|NA
TGTGCCTGGAGTGTAGGGAGGAGTCCGGCCAAAAACATTCAGTACTTC
CAWSVGRSPAKNIQYF
>TRBV7-2|TRBJ2-5|once|NA
TGTGCCAGCACCCAGACTGCTAGACGGGGGTCCCAGTACTTC
CASTQTARRGSQYF
>TRBV28|TRBJ1-1|NA|TRBD1
TGTGCCAGCCGAGGCAGGGGGAGGACTGAAGCTTTCTTT
CASRGRGRTEAFF
>TRBV11-2|TRBJ2-6|NA|NA
TGTGCCAGCAGCTTAGGAGGTCCCGGGGCCAACGTCCTGACTTTC
CASSLGGPGANVLTF
>TRBV5-8|TRBJ2-6|NA|NA
TGTGCCAGCGGTGTCAGGTCAACCTCTGGGGCCAACGTCCTGACTTTC
CASGVRSTSGANVLTF
>TRBV2|TRBJ1-2|once|TRBD1
TGTGCCAGCAAAGACCCGGGACAGCAAAGGGGTGGCTACACCTTC
CASKDPGQQRGGYTF
>TRBV2|TRBJ2-1|NA|NA
TGTGCCAGCAGCGCCTCAGGACAAAGGTCGTTCTTC
CASSASGQRSFF
>TRBV5-8|TRBJ1-4|NA|TRBD1
TGTGCCAGCGGCAGACAGGGGGCGAATGAAAAACTGTTTTTT
CASGRQGANEKLFF
>TRBV7-2|TRBJ1-2|NA|TRBD1
TGTGCCAGCAGCTTAGGACAGGGGGCTAACTATGGCTACACCTTC
CASSLGQGANYGYTF
>TRBV6-5|TRBJ2-2|NA|NA
TGTGCCAGTCGGACAGCGAACACCGGGGAGCTGTTTTTT
CASRTANTGELFF
>TRBV6-1|TRBJ2-3|NA|TRBD1
TGTGCCAGCAGTGGCAACTTCGGGACAGGGGTAACAGATACGCAGTATTTT
CASSGNFGTGVTDTQYF
>TRBV6-5|TRBJ1-4|NA|NA
TGTGCCAGCAGTTACTCGAACAGCCCAACTAATGAAAAACTGTTTTTT
CASSYSNSPTNEKLFF
>TRBV6-5|TRBJ1-5|NA|NA
TGTGCCAGCAGTTCGCAGGGCAATCAGCCCCAGCATTTT
CASSSQGNQPQHF
>TRBV6-5|TRBJ2-7|NA|TRBD2
TGTGCCAGCAGCACTCAAGCGGGGGGGGAAGAGCAGTACTTC
CASSTQAGGEEQYF
>TRBV30|TRBJ2-5|NA|NA
TGTGCCTGGAGTATGGGGGGGGGCCGGGAGACCCAGTACTTC
CAWSMGGGRETQYF
>TRBV28|TRBJ2-7|few|TRBD1
TGTGCCAGCAGTTTCATAGGACAGGGGTCCTACGAGCAGTACTTC
CASSFIGQGSYEQYF
>TRBV19|TRBJ1-5|NA|TRBD1
TGTGCCAGTACCGCCGGGACAGGGAATCAGCCCCAGCATTTT
CASTAGTGNQPQHF
>TRBV5-4|TRBJ2-2|NA|TRBD1
TGTGCCAGCAGCTCTGGACAGGGGAACACCGGGGAGCTGTTTTTT
CASSSGQGNTGELFF
>TRBV29-1|TRBJ2-6|NA|NA
TGCAGCGTTGTCAGTGGGGCCAACGTCCTGACTTTC
CSVVSGANVLTF
>TRBV19|TRBJ1-2|NA|NA
TGTGCCAGTAGTAATTCCGTGTCCCTTTATGGCTACACCTTC
CASSNSVSLYGYTF
>TRBV14|TRBJ1-2|few|NA
TGTGCCAGCAGTCTCACAGGGTCTAACTATGGCTACACCTTC
CASSLTGSNYGYTF
>TRBV5-4|TRBJ2-2|once|TRBD1
TGTGCCAGCAGCTCCGGGACAGGAGCCAACACCGGGGAGCTGTTTTTT
CASSSGTGANTGELFF
>TRBV4-1|TRBJ2-1|NA|TRBD2
TGCGCCAGCAGCCAAAGGGCGGGGGGGGGCCTAAGCTCCTACAATGAGCAGTTCTTC
CASSQRAGGGLSSYNEQFF
>TRBV2|TRBJ2-7|NA|TRBD1
TGTGCCAGCAGTCGAACCTTCGGGACAGGAGGGCCCGACTACGAGCAGTACTTC
CASSRTFGTGGPDYEQYF
>TRBV28|TRBJ1-4|NA|NA
TGTGCCAGCAGTGTCCCCCCTTTGACTAATGAAAAACTGTTTTTT
CASSVPPLTNEKLFF
>TRBV28|TRBJ2-1|NA|NA
TGTGCCAGCAGGTCTACAGGGTTCGATGAGCAGTTCTTC
CASRSTGFDEQFF
>TRBV6-5|TRBJ1-1|NA|TRBD1
TGTGCCAGCAGTAAACAGGGGGTAAGAGGAACTGAAGCTTTCTTT
CASSKQGVRGTEAFF
>TRBV19|TRBJ2-7|NA|TRBD1
TGTGCCAGTAGTACACCGGGACAGGGGCGTCACTACGAGCAGTACTTC
CASSTPGQGRHYEQYF
>TRBV9|TRBJ1-4|NA|TRBD1
TGTGCCAGCAGCGTAGCCCCGGGACAGGGCCCTGGGACTAATGAAAAACTGTTTTTT
CASSVAPGQGPGTNEKLFF
>TRBV28|TRBJ2-7|NA|NA
TGTGCCAGCAGTTCTGCCCAGGGATCCGAGCAGTACTTC
CASSSAQGSEQYF
>TRBV30|TRBJ1-2|NA|NA
TGTGCCTGGAGTGTCATAGGGGCTGATGGCTACACCTTC
CAWSVIGADGYTF
>TRBV9|TRBJ2-1|NA|TRBD2
TGTGCCAGCAGCGTAGTCGGTAGCGGGAGTAATGAGCAGTTCTTC
CASSVVGSGSNEQFF
>TRBV11-2|TRBJ2-5|once|NA
TGTGCCAGCAGCCCGGGGACAGTTGGGGGGGAGACCCAGTACTTC
CASSPGTVGGETQYF
>TRBV4-1|TRBJ1-1|few|NA
TGCGCCAGCAGCCAAGATCCGGGGAACACTGAAGCTTTCTTT
CASSQDPGNTEAFF
>TRBV7-2|TRBJ1-2|once|NA
TGTGCCAGCAGTTTACCGGGGGGAGACTATGGCTACACCTTC
CASSLPGGDYGYTF
>TRBV4-1|TRBJ2-2|NA|TRBD2
TGCGCCAGCAGCCTCTGGACTAGTTCGAACACCGGGGAGCTGTTTTTT
CASSLWTSSNTGELFF
>TRBV19|TRBJ2-1|NA|NA
TGTGCCAGTAGTATCGCGGCGGGGTACAATGAGCAGTTCTTC
CASSIAAGYNEQFF
>TRBV13|TRBJ1-5|NA|TRBD1
TGTGCCAGCAGCTTCACCGGGACAGACCCCAATCAGCCCCAGCATTTT
CASSFTGTDPNQPQHF
>TRBV5-1|TRBJ2-5|NA|NA
TGCGCCAGCAGCCCCCTGGGGAGCCAAGAGACCCAGTACTTC
CASSPLGSQETQYF
>TRBV5-1|TRBJ1-4|medium-sized|NA
TGCGCCAGCAGCTTGTTCGGCGGGGGAAGTGAAAAACTGTTTTTT
CASSLFGGGSEKLFF
>TRBV28|TRBJ2-3|NA|TRBD2
TGTGCCAGCAGTTTAAACCCTAGCGGGGGGTCCTACACAGATACGCAGTATTTT
CASSLNPSGGSYTDTQYF
>TRBV7-2|TRBJ2-1|NA|NA
TGTGCCAGCAGCTTAAGGCCTAGCGCCTCCTACAATGAGCAGTTCTTC
CASSLRPSASYNEQFF
>TRBV7-6|TRBJ2-1|few|NA
TGTGCCAGCAGCTTAGGGACTGCTAATGAGCAGTTCTTC
CASSLGTANEQFF
>TRBV2|TRBJ1-6|NA|NA
TGTGCCAGCGGAGCCAGCTCCTATAATTCACCCCTCCACTTT
CASGASSYNSPLHF
>TRBV30|TRBJ2-1|NA|NA
TGTGCCTGGAGTGTAGGTGGGGGCGAAAATGAGCAGTTCTTC
CAWSVGGGENEQFF
>TRBV15|TRBJ1-5|NA|NA
TGTGCCACCAGCAGAGAGGGGAGGGACGGTCAGCCCCAGCATTTT
CATSREGRDGQPQHF
>TRBV28|TRBJ2-4|NA|NA
TGTGCCAGCACCGGGAAATCTAAACCCAAAAACATTCAGTACTTC
CASTGKSKPKNIQYF
>TRBV5-1|TRBJ2-7|NA|TRBD1
TGCGCCAGCAGCACGACAGGGGGTCAGGGATACGAGCAGTACTTC
CASSTTGGQGYEQYF